The rows below give T cell receptor beta chains drawn from one sample of a study of T cell changes during pregnancy in multiple sclerosis. Measured with immunoSEQ multiplex PCR; TCRdb has only the in-frame clones, and not every one. The data show 12,000 or so clones, around 86% seen once. The sample here was CD8+ T cells from peripheral blood mononuclear cells, taken in the second trimester of pregnancy. The receptors were sampled from a female donor in good health, enrolled as a control in a pregnancy study. Both conserved end residues are part of each CDR3. Each record gives: J gene, D gene, V gene, clone size, CDR3 DNA, CDR3 protein. D genes are given only for firm matches. Size values are once, few and many counts, or a class for expanded clones, and some rows have none.

TRBJ2-1,TRBD2,TRBV9,.,TGTGCCAGCAGCACTAGCGGGAGACCCTACAATGAGCAGTTCTTC,CASSTSGRPYNEQFF
TRBJ2-7,.,TRBV15,once,TGTGCCACCAGCACCGGCGGGGCAACCTACGAGCAGTACTTC,CATSTGGATYEQYF
TRBJ1-1,.,TRBV9,.,TGTGCCAGCAGCGTAGGACAGACAAACACTGAAGCTTTCTTT,CASSVGQTNTEAFF
TRBJ1-1,TRBD1,TRBV19,few,TGTGCCAGTAGTCCCTGGACAGGGATTATTGGTGAAGCTTTCTTT,CASSPWTGIIGEAFF
TRBJ2-3,TRBD2,TRBV19,.,TGTGCCAGTAGTATCCTTAGCGGGAGGGTCCCAGATACGCAGTATTTT,CASSILSGRVPDTQYF
TRBJ2-7,.,TRBV6-5,.,TGTGCCAGCAATGATTATGGCGGCGAGCAGTACTTC,CASNDYGGEQYF
TRBJ1-1,.,TRBV2,.,TGTGCCAGGGGACCACGGGGAGGCACTGAAGCTTTCTTT,CARGPRGGTEAFF
TRBJ1-1,.,TRBV7-9,.,TGTGCCAGCAGCCCTTTGGAGATCGGAGCTTTCTTT,CASSPLEIGAFF
TRBJ2-7,TRBD2,TRBV6-5,.,TGTGCCAGCAGTTACTCAGCTAGCGGCTACGAGCAGTACTTC,CASSYSASGYEQYF
TRBJ2-1,TRBD2,TRBV9,.,TGTGCCAGCAGCTCACCTAGGCGCGGGGGGGCGGGTTACAATGAGCAGTTCTTC,CASSSPRRGGAGYNEQFF
TRBJ1-5,.,TRBV9,once,TGTGCCAGCAGCGTCGGCGGTTCCTATGAGCCCCAGCATTTT,CASSVGGSYEPQHF
TRBJ1-1,.,TRBV10-3,.,TGTGCCACCCTCCTTCGGGCAGGGCCGTTTCCGAACACTGAAGCTTTCTTT,CATLLRAGPFPNTEAFF
TRBJ2-7,TRBD2,TRBV14,.,TGTGCCAGCAGCCCCAGTCCGGGACTAGCGGGAATGGTGTATTACGAGCAGTACTTC,CASSPSPGLAGMVYYEQYF
TRBJ1-1,.,TRBV7-9,.,TGTGCCAGCAGCTCAAGGGACATGAACACTGAAGCTTTCTTT,CASSSRDMNTEAFF
TRBJ1-6,TRBD1,TRBV5-6,.,TGTGCCAGCAGCTCAGCCTGGGACAGGGGAAATTCACCCCTCCACTTT,CASSSAWDRGNSPLHF
TRBJ2-7,.,TRBV6-1,.,TGTGCTGGCGGTAGTCCCGAGCAGTACTTC,CAGGSPEQYF
TRBJ2-1,TRBD2,TRBV5-1,.,TGCGCCAGCAGCTTGGAGGGCGGGAGGGCCCGGAATGAGCAGTTCTTC,CASSLEGGRARNEQFF
TRBJ1-2,TRBD1,TRBV7-2,.,TGTGCCAGCAGCCCCGAGCAGGGGGGCTATGGCTACACCTTC,CASSPEQGGYGYTF
TRBJ1-1,.,TRBV2,once,TGTGCCAGCACTGAAGTGACAGGAATGAACACTGAAGCTTTCTTT,CASTEVTGMNTEAFF
TRBJ2-3,.,TRBV7-8,.,TGTGCCAGCAGCTCGACCGACCGGGGACTCCTCACAGATACGCAGTATTTT,CASSSTDRGLLTDTQYF
TRBJ2-1,TRBD1,TRBV2,once,TGTGCCAGCAGCGAAGGACAGGGGGCCTACAATGAGCAGTTCTTC,CASSEGQGAYNEQFF
TRBJ1-1,TRBD1,TRBV30,.,TGTGGACAGGGATTGAACACTGAAGCTTTCTTT,CGQGLNTEAFF
TRBJ2-2,.,TRBV7-6,.,TGTGCCAGCAGCTTAGATAGGGGGGGACAATCCTACGGGGAGCTGTTTTTT,CASSLDRGGQSYGELFF
TRBJ1-2,.,TRBV13,.,TGTGCCAGCAGCCCGCGGGGGGGCAACTATGGCTACACCTTC,CASSPRGGNYGYTF
TRBJ1-2,.,TRBV5-1,.,TGCGCCAGCAACGAGGACACATCGAGGGGCTACACCTTC,CASNEDTSRGYTF
TRBJ1-6,.,TRBV12-5,.,TGTGCTAGTGGTTTGGTAGAACTTAATTCACCCCTCCACTTT,CASGLVELNSPLHF
TRBJ1-1,.,TRBV5-6,.,TGTGCCAGCAGCTGGATGACAGCGAACACTGAAGCTTTCTTT,CASSWMTANTEAFF
TRBJ2-2,.,TRBV4-3,.,TGCGCCAGCAGCCAAGGGGTGGGGGAGGACACCGGGGAGCTGTTTTTT,CASSQGVGEDTGELFF
TRBJ1-1,TRBD1,TRBV5-1,.,TGCGCCAGCGCCCCGACAGGGACAAGCACTGAAGCTTTCTTT,CASAPTGTSTEAFF
TRBJ1-2,.,TRBV13,.,TGTGCCAGCAGCTTAGTCGGCGCCGAGGCAGGGAACTATGGCTACACCTTC,CASSLVGAEAGNYGYTF
TRBJ2-3,TRBD1,TRBV18,.,TGTGCCAGCTCACCAACAGGGGGAACCACAGATACGCAGTATTTT,CASSPTGGTTDTQYF
TRBJ1-1,.,TRBV19,.,TGTGCCGGCCGGGACAACCATCCAAACGCTGAAGCTTTCTTT,CAGRDNHPNAEAFF
TRBJ2-7,TRBD1,TRBV9,.,TGTGCCAGCAGCCCAGGGGGCGAGCAGTACTTC,CASSPGGEQYF
TRBJ1-1,.,TRBV30,.,TGTGCCTGGAACCTAGGGGGGGGAACTGAAGCTTTCTTT,CAWNLGGGTEAFF
TRBJ2-7,TRBD2,TRBV7-2,.,TGTGCCAGCAGCGCGAATAGCGGGAGCTCTAATCGCCTCTCCTACGAGCAGTACTTC,CASSANSGSSNRLSYEQYF
TRBJ2-2,.,TRBV6-5,few,TGTGCCAGCAGTCAGTATAACGTGAACACCGGGGAGCTGTTTTTT,CASSQYNVNTGELFF
TRBJ2-3,.,TRBV7-2,.,TGTGCCAGCAGGGCCCGGGGATACACAGATACGCAGTATTTT,CASRARGYTDTQYF
TRBJ2-5,TRBD2,TRBV27,.,TGTGCCAGCAGCAGCCGGGGGGATCAAGAGACCCAGTACTTC,CASSSRGDQETQYF
TRBJ2-1,.,TRBV7-9,.,TGTGCCAGCAGAAGTAATAGCGCGTACAATGAGCAGTTCTTC,CASRSNSAYNEQFF
TRBJ1-1,TRBD1,TRBV4-1,.,TGCGCCAGCAGTCTGGGGCAGGGGGGACCTGAAGCTTTCTTT,CASSLGQGGPEAFF
TRBJ2-1,TRBD1,TRBV19,few,TGTGCCAGTAGTAAGACAGGGTGGGATGAGCAGTTCTTC,CASSKTGWDEQFF
TRBJ1-2,TRBD1,TRBV9,.,TGTGCCAGCAGCTCGACAGGGGTCTTCTCTAATGGCTACACCTTC,CASSSTGVFSNGYTF
TRBJ2-1,.,TRBV9,.,TGTGCCAGCAGCCCGGGGGACGTTCCTCTTGAGCAGTTCTTC,CASSPGDVPLEQFF